This T cell receptor beta chain was observed in a study of OX40 agonist ivuxolimab in advanced cancers. Study-level background: Participants, about 83% male, averaged 60 years of age, ranging from roughly 20 to 80. Prior anti-PD-1, anti-PD-L1 or anti-CTLA-4 therapy did not bar entry, and about 38% had some.

The assay was immunoSEQ multiplex PCR, and TCRdb's table has in-frame clones only and misses some. The table has 50,000 or so clones, approximately 85% seen once. The germline gives CDR1 SGHRS, CDR2 YFSETQ. With 0 bases removed from V and 0 bases from J, the gap between germline ends came to 7 bases. This CDR3 region has 15 residues. The genes are TRBV5-1 and TRBJ1-3, with D hard to call. This sequence originates from an adult with an advanced solid tumor such as melanoma, head and neck, liver or kidney cancer. Source: CD4+ or CD8+ T cells sorted from blood, taken in a trial of the OX40 agonist ivuxolimab. This CDR3 reads CASSLGQNSGNTIYF. CDR3 DNA: TGCGCCAGCAGCTTGGGTCAAAACTCTGGAAACACCATATATTTT.